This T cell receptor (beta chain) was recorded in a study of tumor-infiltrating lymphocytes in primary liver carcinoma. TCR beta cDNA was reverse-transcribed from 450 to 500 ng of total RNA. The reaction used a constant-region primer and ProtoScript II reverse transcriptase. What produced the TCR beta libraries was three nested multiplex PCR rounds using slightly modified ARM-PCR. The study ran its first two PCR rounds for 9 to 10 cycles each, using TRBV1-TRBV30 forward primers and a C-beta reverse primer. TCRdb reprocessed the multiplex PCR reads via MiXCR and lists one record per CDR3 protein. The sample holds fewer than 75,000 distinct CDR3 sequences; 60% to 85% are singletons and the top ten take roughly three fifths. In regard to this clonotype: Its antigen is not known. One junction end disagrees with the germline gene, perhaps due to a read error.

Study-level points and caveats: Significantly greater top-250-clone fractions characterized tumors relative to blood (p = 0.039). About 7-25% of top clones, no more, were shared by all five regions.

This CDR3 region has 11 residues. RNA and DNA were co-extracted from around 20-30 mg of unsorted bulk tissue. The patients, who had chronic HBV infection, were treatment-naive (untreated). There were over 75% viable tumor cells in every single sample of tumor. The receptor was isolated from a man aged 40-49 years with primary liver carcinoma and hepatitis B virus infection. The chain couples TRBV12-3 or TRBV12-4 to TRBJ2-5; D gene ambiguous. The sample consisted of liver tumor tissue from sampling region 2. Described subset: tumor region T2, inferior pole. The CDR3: CASSFVETQHF. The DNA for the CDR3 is TGTGCCAGCAGTTTCGTAGAGACCCAGCACTTC.